This T cell receptor beta chain was identified during a study of blood T cell repertoires in COVID-19 (dated by TCRdb to 2018 to 2021). Context from the whole study: Collaborator samples came from the United States, Italy and Spain and covered acute and convalescent phases of COVID-19. The prospective study material was composed of cDNA or gDNA derived from T cells, B-cell-depleted T cells, or PBMCs. The samples were drawn from two sources: the first 160 participants of the ongoing ImmuneRACE study, and about 1,300 subjects contributed by 6 global collaborators. The dataset comprised deeply sampled blood TCRbeta repertoires from subjects exposed to, actively infected with, or recovered from COVID-19. Nearly every sample came with metadata listing a de-identified subject ID, COVID-19 status, age in years and sex. A freely available public database, intended as a resource for researchers studying the immune response to SARS-CoV-2, is where the repertoires were released. HLA class I and class II types, where available, came from metadata supplied by the sample provider rather than from assay-based typing.

Collaborating institutions collected whole blood in K2EDTA tubes following their own protocols. For TCRbeta analysis, collaborator samples were shipped as frozen whole blood, as isolated PBMCs, or as DNA extracted from either sample type. V ends up 2 bases short and J 7 bases short, with an unmatched junction base count of 8. The CDR3, cysteine through phenylalanine, is 16 amino acids long. Only the CDR3 DNA stays, 48 bases, in frame from base 1. From the germline V gene, CDR1 is MNHEY and CDR2 is SVGEGT. This clone turned up a few times. Its recognized antigen is unknown. No quality values exist for individual bases; no much larger clone is one base distant. The paper's findings and limits, for the study overall: The quantity of clinical and demographic metadata differed by source and by participant and was supplied without curation.

The immunoSEQ Assay, a bias-controlled multiplex PCR, was used to amplify TCRbeta CDR3 regions from genomic DNA. On the authors' methods: Within the assay, amplification of reference gene primers was used to estimate how many nucleated cells each sample contained. To quantify the absolute abundance of each unique TCRbeta CDR3 rearrangement, sequence reads were collapsed and filtered. For each sample, productive Simpson clonality was calculated as the square root of Simpson's diversity index across productive rearrangements. Entries here come from immuneACCESS through TCRdb and include only in-frame sequences with V and J called. Some clones fail to appear in such tables; in the studies checked, an unresolved V gene covers under half of the shortfall, and the cause of the remainder is unknown. V and J calls and clone size come straight from that table; D and trimming were deduced from the DNA. The sample table records about 75,000 clones; about 90% of these occur just once. The top ten clones comprise approximately 2.5% of the sample.

Recombination joined TRBV6-2 or TRBV6-3 with TRBJ2-1, and 10 bases in between align with TRBD2. The TCR was taken from a human donor in a cohort sampled during active COVID-19. Sequenced input: peripheral blood. This receptor carries the CDR3 CASSYRTSGHPNEQFF. The DNA is as follows: TGTGCCAGCAGTTACCGGACTAGCGGCCACCCGAATGAGCAGTTCTTC.